One sample yielded the 4 T cell receptor beta chains listed below, sequenced in a study of blood T cell repertoires in COVID-19. Assay used: immunoSEQ multiplex PCR; TCRdb lists only in-frame clones, some missing. The table has fewer than 65,000 clones, 90% seen once; the top ten hold 3.5% to 5%. The sequenced sample consisted of peripheral blood. These TCRs come from a human donor in a cohort sampled during active COVID-19.

The rearrangement links TRBV7-9 to TRBJ2-5, with 9 bases that match TRBD1. The CDR3 covers 15 residues. Germline trimming cut 4 bases from V and 5 bases from J; bases unmatched to any gene: 8. Germline CDR1 reads SEHNR; CDR2 reads FQNEAQ (reference sequence). CDR3 nucleotide sequence: TGTGCCAGCAGCTCCGTAACAGGGGGCTCGGAGACCCAGTACTTC. Its protein is CASSSVTGGSETQYF.

The V call is TRBV6-5, the J call TRBJ1-2; 10 bases are a match to TRBD1. After removal of 7 bases from V and 8 bases from J, the junction contained 7 bases not matched to a gene. The CDR3 consists of 13 residues. Germline CDR1 reads MNHEY; CDR2 reads SVGAGI. CDR3 bases: TGTGCCAGCATCCGCCGGACAGGGGGAGGCTACACCTTC. It yields the protein CASIRRTGGGYTF.

This chain links TRBV19 with TRBJ2-7; 8 bases agree with TRBD1. This CDR3 region has 15 residues. Germline-derived CDR1 and CDR2 are LNHDA and SQIVND (reference sequence). Unmatched junction bases numbered 6, after V lost 5 bases and J lost 0 bases. CDR3 DNA: TGTGCCAGTAGTCTAATCGGACAGGGCTCCTACGAGCAGTACTTC. As protein: CASSLIGQGSYEQYF.

This chain links TRBV29-1 with TRBJ1-1; D perhaps matches TRBD1 (5 bases). This CDR3 has 15 residues. V lost 4 bases and J lost 0, with 15 bases in between. Germline values: CDR1 SQVTM, CDR2 ANQGSEA. The CDR3 bases are TGCAGCGTTGTCCGCGGGGGACGGGTGAACACTGAAGCTTTCTTT. Its translation is CSVVRGGRVNTEAFF.